This T cell receptor (beta chain) was captured by sequencing in a study of T cells expressing NK-cell markers. About the research overall: Sequencing of TCR beta repertoires drew on sorted CD3+CD56+NKG2C+, CD3+CD56+NKG2C- and CD3+CD56-NKG2C+ T cells.

TCRdb reanalyzed the 5' RACE reads, giving one entry per CDR3 protein sequence and no DNA. The record lists 120,000 to 150,000 distinct CDR3 sequences, of which the ten most abundant hold approximately 12%. The source is a man aged 18 to 35 in good health. The material sequenced was blood T cells: a sorted CD56 or NKG2C T cell subset, CD4+ or CD8+ T cells, or bulk PBMC T cells (not recorded which).

CDR3 sequence reads: CASSFTSGKHF. The chain couples TRBV28 to TRBJ2-7; TCRdb reports TRBD2, a call that lacks DNA to check it against. CDR1 is MDHEN, CDR2 SYDVKM, per germline. The CDR3 runs to 11 residues.